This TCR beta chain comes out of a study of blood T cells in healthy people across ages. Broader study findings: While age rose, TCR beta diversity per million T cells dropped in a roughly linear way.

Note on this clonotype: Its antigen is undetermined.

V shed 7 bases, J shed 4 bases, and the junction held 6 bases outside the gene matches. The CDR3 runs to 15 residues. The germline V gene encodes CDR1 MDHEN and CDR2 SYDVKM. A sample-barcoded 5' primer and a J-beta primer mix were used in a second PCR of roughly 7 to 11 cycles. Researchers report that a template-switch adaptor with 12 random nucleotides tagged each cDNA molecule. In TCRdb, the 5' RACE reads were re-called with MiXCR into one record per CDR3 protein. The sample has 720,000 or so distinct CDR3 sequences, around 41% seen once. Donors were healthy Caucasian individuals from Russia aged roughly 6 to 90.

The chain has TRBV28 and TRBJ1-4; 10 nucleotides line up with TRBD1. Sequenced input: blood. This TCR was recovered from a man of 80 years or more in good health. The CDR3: CASNRDRGSNEKLFF. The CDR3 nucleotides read TGTGCCAGCAATAGGGACAGGGGAAGTAATGAAAAACTGTTTTTT.